Below are 27 T cell receptor beta chains sequenced from a single sample in a study of cytomegalovirus exposure and HLA in healthy donors. A multiplex PCR was run with 60 Vbeta primers and 13 Jbeta primers. Libraries were prepared by immunoSEQ multiplex PCR; TCRdb keeps only in-frame clonotypes and omits some of them. Of 120,000 to 150,000 clones in the sample, 70% to 75% were seen once. Material for sequencing was PBMCs. The receptors derive from a woman aged 40-49 years in good health and CMV-seronegative.

This clone was picked up one time. The CDR3 protein is CASTPYSGYNEQFF. CDR3 DNA sequence: TGTGCCAGCACACCATACAGCGGCTACAATGAGCAGTTCTTC. This chain joins TRBV27 and TRBJ2-1; tentatively, D is TRBD2 (5 bases). This CDR3 spans 14 amino acids. CDR1 is MNHEY and CDR2 is SMNVEV in the germline V gene (reference sequence). Deletions cut 7 bases from V and 3 bases from J, with 13 bases between.

This clone has only a few counts. The chain joins TRBV5-1 to TRBJ1-5, with a possible D match to TRBD1 (6 bases). V was cut by 0 bases and J by 2 bases, with 12 bases left in between. Germline loops: CDR1 SGHRS, CDR2 YFSETQ. The CDR3 consists of 16 residues. The CDR3 DNA is TGCGCCAGCAGCTTGGGGGGGCTTGGGGGCAATCAGCCCCAGCATTTT. Its protein product is CASSLGGLGGNQPQHF.

A few counts support this clone. The chain uses TRBV6-6 and TRBJ1-1; 7 nucleotides agree with TRBD1. Germline V lookup: CDR1 MNHNY, CDR2 SVGAGI (reference sequence). This CDR3 spans 16 amino acids. The junction had 14 bases not matched to a gene; V was cut back by 6 bases and J by 4 bases. The CDR3 DNA follows: TGTGCCAGCAGAGGCCCAGGGGGAGTTTTGACCACTGAAGCTTTCTTT. Its translation is CASRGPGGVLTTEAFF.

This chain connects TRBV27 to TRBJ1-4, with TRBD1 as a possible D gene (5 bases). Trimming shortened V by 8 bases and J by 0 bases, and 13 bases separated the two germline ends. CDR1 MNHEY and CDR2 SMNVEV come from the germline V gene (reference sequence). CDR3 length equals 15 residues. CDR3 nucleotide sequence: TGTGCCAGCGGTTCTATGACAGCAACTAATGAAAAACTGTTTTTT. Translating gives CASGSMTATNEKLFF.

V usage is TRBV5-1 and J usage is TRBJ1-6; D is unresolved. Looked up from germline, CDR1 is SGHRS and CDR2 is YFSETQ. V lost 6 bases, J lost 5 bases, and 15 bases lay in between. CDR3 length: 15 amino acids. CDR3 loop: CASTLEGLDNSPLHF. CDR3 bases: TGCGCCAGCACCCTGGAGGGTTTGGATAATTCACCCCTCCACTTT. Complete variable domain (other parts from reference TRBV5-1 and TRBJ1-6): KAGVTQTPRYLIKTRGQQVTLSCSPISGHRSVSWYQQTPGQGLQFLFEYFSETQRNKGNFPGRFSGRQFSNSRSEMNVSTLELGDSALYLCASTLEGLDNSPLHFGNGTRLTVT.

This chain links TRBV5-4 with TRBJ1-2; TRBD1 aligns across 7 bases. This CDR3 has 15 amino acids. After removal of 9 bases from V and 5 bases from J, the junction contained 16 bases not matched to a gene. CDR1 and CDR2 from the germline V gene are SGHNT and YYREEE (reference sequence). CDR3 amino acids: CATHITGRTGYGYTF. Here the CDR3 DNA reads TGTGCCACGCATATAACAGGGAGGACAGGTTATGGCTACACCTTC.

The CDR3 DNA reads as TGTGCCATCTCTAGCGGGGGGTACCAAGAGACCCAGTACTTC. This translates into CAISSGGYQETQYF. This rearrangement joins TRBV10-3 to TRBJ2-5; 11 bases are shared with TRBD2. Germline V gives CDR1 ENHRY, CDR2 SYGVKD. J lost 0 bases, V lost 8 bases, and 2 bases had no gene match. This CDR3 comprises 14 residues.

The sample holds a few counts of this clone. The rearrangement uses TRBV4-2 and TRBJ2-2; maybe TRBD2 (6 bases). Germline V gives CDR1 LGHNA, CDR2 YNFKEQ. This CDR3 contains 15 residues. V gave up 3 bases and J gave up 7 bases, with 15 bases separating them. CDR3 bases: TGTGCCAGCAGCCAGGGACTCACGGGATACGGGGAGCTGTTTTTT. As protein: CASSQGLTGYGELFF.

The chain is built from TRBV2 and TRBJ1-1; TRBD1 aligns across 7 bases. The CDR3 extends over 13 amino acids. From germline, CDR1 is SNHLY and CDR2 FYNNEI. V lost 10 bases and J lost 1; bases outside the gene matches: 6. CDR3 DNA: TGTGCCATACGATGGACAGGGAACACTGAAGCTTTCTTT. It yields the protein CAIRWTGNTEAFF.

This clone has only a few counts. V is TRBV2 and J is TRBJ1-5; 7 bases are shared with TRBD1. V lost 6 bases to trimming and J lost 2 bases; unmatched junction nucleotides: 7. The germline gives CDR1 SNHLY, CDR2 FYNNEI. The CDR3 runs to 15 residues. The CDR3 region has the DNA TGTGCCAGCAGCCCGACAGGGCTCGGCAATCAGCCCCAGCATTTT. Encoded protein: CASSPTGLGNQPQHF.

The V call is TRBV6-5, the J call TRBJ2-3; 8 nucleotides align to TRBD2. Germline V gene data show CDR1 as MNHEY and CDR2 as SVGAGI. Unmatched junction bases numbered 9, after V lost 7 bases and J lost 3 bases. This CDR3 has 15 amino acids. The CDR3 region is CASNFLAGGTDTQYF. CDR3 in DNA: TGTGCCAGCAATTTTCTAGCGGGTGGGACAGATACGCAGTATTTT.

The gene calls are TRBV6-5 and TRBJ2-1; the match to TRBD1 covers 8 bases. With V trimmed by 6 bases and J by 8 bases, 3 bases remained unmatched. CDR3 length equals 12 residues. Germline V gives CDR1 MNHEY, CDR2 SVGAGI. DNA of the CDR3: TGTGCCAGCAGCAGACAGGGGCATGAGCAGTTCTTC. Translating gives CASSRQGHEQFF.

This clone turned up a few times. This chain links TRBV4-1 with TRBJ2-7; perhaps TRBD2 as D (6 bases). V lost 1 base to trimming and J lost 1 base, with 14 bases between them. This CDR3 has 16 amino acids. Germline V lookup: CDR1 MGHRA, CDR2 YSYEKL. The CDR3 DNA reads TGCGCCAGCAGCCAAGGTGCCGCGCGGGGATCCTACGAGCAGTACTTC. As protein: CASSQGAARGSYEQYF.

The rearrangement uses TRBV9 and TRBJ1-1, with D unclear. Trimming cost V 0 bases and J 4 bases, with 10 bases left between them. In germline, CDR1 is SGDLS, CDR2 YYNGEE. This CDR3 comprises 14 residues. This CDR3 reads CASSVVGEITEAFF. DNA for the CDR3: TGTGCCAGCAGCGTAGTGGGCGAAATCACTGAAGCTTTCTTT.

The chain links TRBV2 to TRBJ1-3, with 10 positions matching TRBD1. Germline loops: CDR1 SNHLY, CDR2 FYNNEI. V dropped 5 bases and J dropped 2; count of bases not matched to a gene: 3. CDR3 length equals 15 residues. CDR3 loop: CASSPGTGAGNTIYF. The CDR3 DNA sequence: TGTGCCAGCAGTCCCGGGACAGGGGCTGGAAACACCATATATTTT.

The genes are TRBV6-1 and TRBJ2-2, with 9 nucleotides matching TRBD1. CDR3 length equals 14 residues. Germline loops: CDR1 MNHNS, CDR2 SASEGT. J was trimmed by 7 bases and V by 11 bases; bases with no gene match: 11. The CDR3 DNA is TGTGCCTCCGCCGGGGACAGGGACATCGGGGAGCTGTTTTTT. Translated: CASAGDRDIGELFF.

This chain links TRBV18 with TRBJ2-5; D may be TRBD1 (5 bases). The germline V gene has CDR1 KGHSH and CDR2 LQKENI. The CDR3 is 15 residues long. The V end lost 2 bases, the J end lost 3 bases, and 13 bases lay between the germline ends. The CDR3 nucleotides read TGTGCCAGCTCACCAGACAGACAGTTCGAAGAGACCCAGTACTTC. Translated, it gives CASSPDRQFEETQYF.

This chain connects TRBV2 to TRBJ2-7; 8 bases match TRBD2. The CDR3 spans 14 residues. The ends lost 5 bases at V and 3 bases at J; junction bases unmatched: 6. Germline V gene lookup returns CDR1 SNHLY and CDR2 FYNNEI. In DNA form, the CDR3 reads TGTGCCAGCAGTCCTAGGACTAGCAGCTACGAGCAGTACTTC. This codes for CASSPRTSSYEQYF. The full variable domain, in which reference TRBV2 and TRBJ2-7 provide the parts outside the CDR3, is EPEVTQTPSHQVTQMGQEVILRCVPISNHLYFYWYRQILGQKVEFLVSFYNNEISEKSEIFDDQFSVERPDGSNFTLKIRSTKLEDSAMYFCASSPRTSSYEQYFGPGTRLTVT.

This clone was recorded a few times. J is TRBJ2-3 and V is TRBV27; D is undetermined. Per the germline V gene, CDR1 is MNHEY and CDR2 is SMNVEV (reference sequence). The CDR3 length is 14 residues. Trimming removed 8 bases at V and 3 bases at J, with 15 bases between. The CDR3 nucleotides read TGTGCCAGCCGGTTATACCCCAGTACAGATACGCAGTATTTT. Residues: CASRLYPSTDTQYF.

This clone was counted between two and nine times. V is TRBV5-1 and J is TRBJ2-1, with 11 bases identical to TRBD1. V shed 1 base, J shed 10 bases, and the junction held 7 bases outside the gene matches. The germline gives CDR1 SGHRS, CDR2 YFSETQ. CDR3 length: 15 amino acids. The CDR3 region is CASSLKDRGLGEQFF. In DNA, the CDR3 is TGCGCCAGCAGCTTGAAGGACAGGGGGCTAGGGGAGCAGTTCTTC.

CDR3 protein: CASALGGNYGYTF. The CDR3 DNA sequence: TGTGCCAGCGCCCTCGGGGGTAACTATGGCTACACCTTC. This rearrangement joins TRBV7-8 to TRBJ1-2, with D perhaps matching TRBD1 (5 bases). This CDR3 is built from 13 residues. V lost 8 bases to trimming and J lost 1 base, with 11 bases between them. CDR1 and CDR2 from the germline V gene are SGHVS and FQNEAQ. Combining the CDR3 with reference TRBV7-8 and TRBJ1-2 gives the whole variable domain GAGVSQSPRYKVAKRGQDVALRCDPISGHVSLFWYQQALGQGPEFLTYFQNEAQLDKSGLPSDRFFAERPEGSVSTLKIQRTQQEDSAVYLCASALGGNYGYTFGSGTRLTVV.

Points on this clone: One end of the junction varies from germline; a read error may be responsible. The chain combines TRBV7-7 with TRBJ2-3; D is perhaps TRBD2 (7 bases). In germline, CDR1 is SSHAT, CDR2 FNYEAQ (reference sequence). CDR3 size: 15 residues. Here the CDR3 reads CASSPLGGAGDTQYF. In DNA form, the CDR3 reads TGTGCTAGCAGCCCCCTAGGGGGGGCCGGGGATACGCAGTATTTT.

J is TRBJ2-4 and V is TRBV11-2, with D perhaps TRBD1 (6 bases). In germline, CDR1 is SGHAT, CDR2 FQNNGV. V was pared by 4 bases and J by 0 bases, with 10 bases between. There are 15 residues in the CDR3. CDR3 bases: TGTGCCAGCAGCTCATACAGGGTAGCCAAAAACATTCAGTACTTC. Protein: CASSSYRVAKNIQYF.

CDR3 sequence (DNA): TGTGCCACCTCCCGTGCGGGGGAAGGGACAGATACGCAGTATTTT. Translation: CATSRAGEGTDTQYF. V usage is TRBV6-1 and J usage is TRBJ2-3, with TRBD2 identical over 7 bases. The CDR3 is 15 residues long. V was clipped by 10 bases and J by 3 bases; unmatched bases: 13. The V gene's germline CDR1 is MNHNS and CDR2 SASEGT.

This rearrangement joins TRBV15 to TRBJ1-1, with 7 bases identical to TRBD1. This CDR3 has 14 residues. With 0 bases clipped from V and 6 bases from J, the junction kept 4 bases outside the gene matches. Germline CDR1 LNHNV, CDR2 YYDKDF (reference sequence). The CDR3 spells CATSRDPQGPEAFF. In DNA form, the CDR3 reads TGTGCCACCAGCAGAGATCCACAGGGGCCTGAAGCTTTCTTT.

V and J are TRBV19 and TRBJ2-1; D might be TRBD2 (7 bases). With 2 bases removed from V and 0 bases from J, the gap between germline ends came to 17 bases. Germline V lookup: CDR1 LNHDA, CDR2 SQIVND (reference sequence). The CDR3 runs 18 residues. The CDR3 reads CASSILGGGANSYNEQFF. CDR3 DNA sequence: TGTGCCAGTAGTATACTAGGCGGGGGCGCAAACTCCTACAATGAGCAGTTCTTC.

The genes are TRBV5-1 and TRBJ2-3; 9 nucleotides line up with TRBD1. The J segment lost 2 bases and the V segment lost 7 bases, leaving 8 bases of the junction unmatched. Germline V gives CDR1 SGHRS, CDR2 YFSETQ. The CDR3 runs to 15 residues. As DNA, the CDR3 is TGCGCCAGCGAGTCCGGGACAGGGCTCACAGATACGCAGTATTTT. It translates to CASESGTGLTDTQYF.